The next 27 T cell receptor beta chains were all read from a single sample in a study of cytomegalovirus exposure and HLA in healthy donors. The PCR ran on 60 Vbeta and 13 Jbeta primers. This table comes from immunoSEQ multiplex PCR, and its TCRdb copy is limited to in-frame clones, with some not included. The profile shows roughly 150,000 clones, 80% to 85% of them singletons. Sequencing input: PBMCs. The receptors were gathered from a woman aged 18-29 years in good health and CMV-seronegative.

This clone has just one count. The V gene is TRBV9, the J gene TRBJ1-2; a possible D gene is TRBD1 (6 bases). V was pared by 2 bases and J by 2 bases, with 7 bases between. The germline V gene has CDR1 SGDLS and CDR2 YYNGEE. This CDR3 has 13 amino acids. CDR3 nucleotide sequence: TGTGCCAGCAGCGTCACAGGGAACTATGGCTACACCTTC. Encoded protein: CASSVTGNYGYTF.

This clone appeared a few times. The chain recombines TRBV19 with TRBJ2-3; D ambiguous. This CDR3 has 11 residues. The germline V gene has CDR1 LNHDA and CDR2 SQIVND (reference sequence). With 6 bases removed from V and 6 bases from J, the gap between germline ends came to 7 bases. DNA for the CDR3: TGTGCCAGTAGCCTCGCGGATACGCAGTATTTT. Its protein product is CASSLADTQYF.

The CDR3 DNA sequence: TGTGCCATCAGAAGCGGGGGTGTCATAGGGGAGCTGTTTTTT. This encodes CAIRSGGVIGELFF. The chain links TRBV10-3 to TRBJ2-2, with TRBD2 matching 8 bases. CDR1 and CDR2 from the germline V gene are ENHRY and SYGVKD. V was pared by 6 bases and J by 8 bases, with 8 bases of the junction left unmatched. CDR3 length: 14 residues.

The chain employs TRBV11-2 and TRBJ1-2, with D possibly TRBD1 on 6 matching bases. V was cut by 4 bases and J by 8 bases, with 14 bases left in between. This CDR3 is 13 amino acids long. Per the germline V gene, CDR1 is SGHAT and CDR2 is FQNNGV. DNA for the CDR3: TGTGCCAGCAGCTCTACAGGGTTCAGCGGCTACACCTTC. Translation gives CASSSTGFSGYTF. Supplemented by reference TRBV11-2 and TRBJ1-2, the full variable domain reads EAGVAQSPRYKIIEKRQSVAFWCNPISGHATLYWYQQILGQGPKLLIQFQNNGVVDDSQLPKDRFSAERLKGVDSTLKIQPAKLEDSAVYLCASSSTGFSGYTFGSGTRLTVV.

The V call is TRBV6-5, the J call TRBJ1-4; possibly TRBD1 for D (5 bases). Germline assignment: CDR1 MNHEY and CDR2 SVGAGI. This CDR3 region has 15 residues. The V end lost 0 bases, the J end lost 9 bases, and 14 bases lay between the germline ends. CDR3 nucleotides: TGTGCCAGCAGTTACTCGATGGAGGGGAGGCAAAAACTGTTTTTT. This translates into CASSYSMEGRQKLFF.

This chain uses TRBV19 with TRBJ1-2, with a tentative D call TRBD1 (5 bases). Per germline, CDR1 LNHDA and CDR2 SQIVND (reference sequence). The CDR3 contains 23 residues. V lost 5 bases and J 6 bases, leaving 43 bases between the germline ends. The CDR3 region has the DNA TGTGCCAGTAGTTATATCAAGGCGACCGCCTATGGTCCGTACGGGCTCAGGGAAAATGGCTACACCTTC. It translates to CASSYIKATAYGPYGLRENGYTF.

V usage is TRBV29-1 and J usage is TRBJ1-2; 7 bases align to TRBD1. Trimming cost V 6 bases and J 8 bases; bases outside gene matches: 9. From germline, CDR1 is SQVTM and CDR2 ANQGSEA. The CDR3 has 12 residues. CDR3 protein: CSVQGQREGYTF. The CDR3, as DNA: TGCAGCGTGCAGGGACAGAGGGAAGGCTACACCTTC.

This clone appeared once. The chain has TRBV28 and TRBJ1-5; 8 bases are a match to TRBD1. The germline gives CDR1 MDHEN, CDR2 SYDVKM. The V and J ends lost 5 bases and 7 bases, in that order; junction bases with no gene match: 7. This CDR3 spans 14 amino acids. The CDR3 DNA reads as TGTGCCAGCAGTAGAGACAGGGGATGGCAGCCCCAGCATTTT. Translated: CASSRDRGWQPQHF.

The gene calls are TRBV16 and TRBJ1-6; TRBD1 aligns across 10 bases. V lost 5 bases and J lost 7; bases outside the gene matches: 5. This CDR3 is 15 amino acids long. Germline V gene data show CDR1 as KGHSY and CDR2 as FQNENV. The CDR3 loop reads CASSAGGQGNSPLHF. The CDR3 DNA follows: TGTGCCAGCAGCGCTGGGGGACAGGGGAATTCACCCCTCCACTTT.

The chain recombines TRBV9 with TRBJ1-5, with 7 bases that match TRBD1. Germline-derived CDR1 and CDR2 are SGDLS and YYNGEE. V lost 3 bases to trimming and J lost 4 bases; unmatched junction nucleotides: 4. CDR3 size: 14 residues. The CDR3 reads CASSDRDRNQPQHF. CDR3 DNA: TGTGCCAGCAGCGACCGGGACAGAAATCAGCCCCAGCATTTT.

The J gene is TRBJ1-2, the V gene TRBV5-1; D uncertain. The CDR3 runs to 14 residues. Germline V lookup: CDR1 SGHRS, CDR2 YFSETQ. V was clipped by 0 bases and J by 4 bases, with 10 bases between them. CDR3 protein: CASSLGGGGYGYTF. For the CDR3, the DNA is TGCGCCAGCAGCTTGGGGGGAGGAGGCTATGGCTACACCTTC.

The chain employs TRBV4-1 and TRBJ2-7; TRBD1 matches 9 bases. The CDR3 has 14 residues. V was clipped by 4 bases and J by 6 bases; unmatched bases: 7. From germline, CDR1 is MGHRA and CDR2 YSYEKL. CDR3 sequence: CASSRGTGRVEQYF. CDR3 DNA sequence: TGCGCCAGCAGCCGCGGGACAGGGCGAGTCGAGCAGTACTTC.

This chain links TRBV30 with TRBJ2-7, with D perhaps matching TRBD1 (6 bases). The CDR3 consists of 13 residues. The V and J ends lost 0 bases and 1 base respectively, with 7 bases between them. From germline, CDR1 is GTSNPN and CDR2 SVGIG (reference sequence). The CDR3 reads CAWSVDSSYEQYF. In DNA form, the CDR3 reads TGTGCCTGGAGTGTGGACAGTTCCTACGAGCAGTACTTC.

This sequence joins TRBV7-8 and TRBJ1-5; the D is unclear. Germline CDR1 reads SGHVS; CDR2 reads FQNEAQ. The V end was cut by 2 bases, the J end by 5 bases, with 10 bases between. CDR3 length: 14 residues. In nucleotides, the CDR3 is TGTGCCAGCAGCTTAAGCCCCGGGGATCAGCCCCAGCATTTT. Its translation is CASSLSPGDQPQHF.

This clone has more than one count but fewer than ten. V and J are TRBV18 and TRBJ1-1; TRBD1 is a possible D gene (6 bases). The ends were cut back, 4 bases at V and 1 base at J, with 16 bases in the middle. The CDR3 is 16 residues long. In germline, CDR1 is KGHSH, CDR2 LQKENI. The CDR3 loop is CASSLSAPGQNTEAFF. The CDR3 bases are TGTGCCAGCTCACTATCCGCACCGGGACAGAACACTGAAGCTTTCTTT.

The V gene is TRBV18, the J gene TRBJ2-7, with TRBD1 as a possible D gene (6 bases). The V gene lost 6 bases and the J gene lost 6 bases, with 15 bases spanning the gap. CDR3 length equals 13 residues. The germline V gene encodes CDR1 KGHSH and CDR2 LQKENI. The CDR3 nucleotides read TGTGCCAGCTCGCCCAACAGGGACGGCGAGCAGTACTTC. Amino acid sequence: CASSPNRDGEQYF.

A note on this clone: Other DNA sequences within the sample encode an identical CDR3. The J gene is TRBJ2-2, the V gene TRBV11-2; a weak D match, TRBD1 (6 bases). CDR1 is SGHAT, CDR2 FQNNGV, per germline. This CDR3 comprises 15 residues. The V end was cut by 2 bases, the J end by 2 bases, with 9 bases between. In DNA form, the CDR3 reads TGTGCCAGCAGCTTAACAGGGCTTAACACCGGGGAGCTGTTTTTT. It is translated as CASSLTGLNTGELFF.

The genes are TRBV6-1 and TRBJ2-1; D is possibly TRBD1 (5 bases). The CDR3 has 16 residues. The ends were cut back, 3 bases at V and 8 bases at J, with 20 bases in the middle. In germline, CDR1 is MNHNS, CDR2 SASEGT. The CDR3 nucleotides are TGTGCCAGCAGTGAGAGTTTAAAGGGGCGTAGGGATGAGCAGTTCTTC. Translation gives CASSESLKGRRDEQFF.

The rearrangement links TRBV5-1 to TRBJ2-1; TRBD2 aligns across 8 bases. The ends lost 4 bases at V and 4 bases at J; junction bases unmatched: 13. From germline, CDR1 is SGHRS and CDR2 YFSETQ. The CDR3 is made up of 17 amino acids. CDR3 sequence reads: CASSAARWLAGYNEQFF. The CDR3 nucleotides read TGCGCCAGCAGCGCCGCCCGGTGGTTAGCGGGGTACAATGAGCAGTTCTTC.

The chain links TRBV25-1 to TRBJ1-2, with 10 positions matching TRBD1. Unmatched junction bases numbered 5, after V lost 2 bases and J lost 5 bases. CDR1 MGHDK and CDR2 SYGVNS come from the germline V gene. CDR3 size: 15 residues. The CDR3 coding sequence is TGTGCCAGCAGTGAAGGGGACAGGGGAGGGTATGGCTACACCTTC. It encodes CASSEGDRGGYGYTF.

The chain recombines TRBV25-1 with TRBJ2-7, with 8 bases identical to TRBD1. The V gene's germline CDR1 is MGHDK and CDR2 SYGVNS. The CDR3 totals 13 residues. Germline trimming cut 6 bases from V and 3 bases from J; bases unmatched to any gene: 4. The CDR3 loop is CASRDRDLYEQYF. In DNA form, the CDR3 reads TGTGCCAGCAGGGACAGGGACCTCTACGAGCAGTACTTC.

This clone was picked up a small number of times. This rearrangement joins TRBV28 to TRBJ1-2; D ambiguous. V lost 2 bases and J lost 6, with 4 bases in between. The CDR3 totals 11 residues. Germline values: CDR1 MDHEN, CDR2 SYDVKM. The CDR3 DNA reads TGTGCCAGCAGTTTAGAGGATGGCTACACCTTC. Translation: CASSLEDGYTF.

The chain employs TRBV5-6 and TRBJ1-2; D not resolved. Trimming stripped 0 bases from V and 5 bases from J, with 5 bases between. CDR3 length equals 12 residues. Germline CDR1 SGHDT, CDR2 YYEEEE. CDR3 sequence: CASSLGEYGYTF. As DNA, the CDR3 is TGTGCCAGCAGCTTGGGAGAGTATGGCTACACCTTC.

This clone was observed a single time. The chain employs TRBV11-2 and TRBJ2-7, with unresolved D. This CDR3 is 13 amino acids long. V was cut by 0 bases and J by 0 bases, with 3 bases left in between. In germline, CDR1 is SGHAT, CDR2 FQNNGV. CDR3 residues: CASSLEHSYEQYF. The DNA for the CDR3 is TGTGCCAGCAGCTTAGAACACTCCTACGAGCAGTACTTC.

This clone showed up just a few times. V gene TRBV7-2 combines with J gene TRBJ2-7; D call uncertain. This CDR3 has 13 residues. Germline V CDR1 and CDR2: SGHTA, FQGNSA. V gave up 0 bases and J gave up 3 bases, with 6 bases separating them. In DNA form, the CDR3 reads TGTGCCAGCAGCTTAGCGTCTAGCTACGAGCAGTACTTC. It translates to CASSLASSYEQYF.

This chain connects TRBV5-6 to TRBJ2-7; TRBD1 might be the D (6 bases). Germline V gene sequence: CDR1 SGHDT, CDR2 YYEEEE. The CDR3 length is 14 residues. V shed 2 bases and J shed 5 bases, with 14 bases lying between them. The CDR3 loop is CASSLQGIKDEQYF. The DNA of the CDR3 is TGTGCCAGCAGCTTACAGGGAATTAAGGACGAGCAGTACTTC.

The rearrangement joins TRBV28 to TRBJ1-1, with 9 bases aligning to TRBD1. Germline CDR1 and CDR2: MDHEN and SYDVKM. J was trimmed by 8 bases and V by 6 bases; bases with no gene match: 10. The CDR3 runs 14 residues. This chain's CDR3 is CASSTGTGRLEAFF. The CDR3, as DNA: TGTGCCAGCAGCACCGGGACAGGGAGGTTAGAAGCTTTCTTT.